A selection of T cell receptor beta chains follows, all from one sample in a study of human T cells and chemical hapten exposure. TCRdb recomputed calls from the RACE reads with MiXCR, one row per CDR3 protein. The table includes about 50,000 distinct CDR3 sequences, 3.5% to 4.5% detected once. The specimen sequenced was whole blood. The receptors here all came from a female donor in good health. Some clones in this sample may be carry-over from other donors' samples. The CDR3 runs from the conserved cysteine through the conserved F or W. D genes are given only for firm matches. Size tells how often a clone was seen (once, few, many) or the class of an expanded clone, and some rows leave it out.

9 TRBJ2-1 TRBV29-1 - many CSVGSQQFF TGCAGCGTTGGGAGTCAGCAGTTCTTC
15 TRBJ2-1 TRBV3-1 - - CASSQGDTPYNEQFF TGTGCCAGCAGCCAAGGGGATACCCCCTACAATGAGCAGTTCTTC
16 TRBJ1-2 TRBV20-1 - many CSARPDSRGANYGYTF TGCAGTGCTAGACCGGACAGTAGGGGCGCTAACTATGGCTACACCTTC
14 TRBJ2-3 TRBV29-1 - many CSVVGTAATNTQYF TGCAGCGTAGTCGGGACCGCTGCCACCAATACGCAGTATTTT
11 TRBJ1-2 TRBV29-1 - many CSVGTGRGYTF TGCAGCGTTGGAACCGGGCGCGGCTACACCTTC
14 TRBJ2-3 TRBV12-3/TRBV12-4 - many CASSWTSSTDTQYF TGTGCCAGCAGTTGGACGTCTAGCACAGATACGCAGTATTTT
14 TRBJ1-1 TRBV20-1 - many CSARDGTGPAEAFF TGCAGTGCTAGAGATGGAACAGGTCCCGCTGAAGCTTTCTTT
17 TRBJ2-3 TRBV27 - many CASSLKGWLRGTDTQYF TGTGCCAGCAGTTTAAAGGGTTGGTTACGCGGCACAGATACGCAGTATTTT
14 TRBJ2-1 TRBV20-1 - many CSARWAGSRNEQFF TGCAGTGCTAGATGGGCAGGGAGCAGGAATGAGCAGTTCTTC
16 TRBJ2-3 TRBV29-1 TRBD2 - CNVTAASGGPTDTQYF TGCAACGTGACAGCAGCTAGCGGGGGTCCCACAGATACGCAGTATTTT
15 TRBJ2-7 TRBV12-3/TRBV12-4 TRBD1 many CASTLYRGLLNEQYF TGTGCCAGCACCCTGTACAGGGGGCTTTTGAACGAGCAGTACTTC
16 TRBJ2-3 TRBV29-1 - many CSVDGELDKSTDTQYF TGCAGCGTTGACGGGGAGCTGGACAAGAGCACAGATACGCAGTATTTT
15 TRBJ2-3 TRBV7-2 - many CASSSRVARTDTQYF TGTGCCAGCAGCTCTCGGGTCGCCCGCACAGATACGCAGTATTTT
16 TRBJ1-3 TRBV7-9 - many CASSTGWTRERGTIYF TGTGCCAGCAGCACGGGTTGGACACGAGAACGCGGCACCATATATTTT
17 TRBJ2-3 TRBV6-2/TRBV6-3 - few CASSSAFLAGLVDTQYF TGTGCCAGCAGTTCCGCGTTCCTGGCGGGATTAGTAGATACGCAGTATTTT
13 TRBJ2-1 TRBV20-1 - - CSASGARVDEQFF TGCAGTGCTAGTGGGGCTAGGGTAGATGAGCAGTTCTTC
16 TRBJ1-1 TRBV7-9 TRBD1 many CASSWGAGGQTTEAFF TGTGCCAGCAGCTGGGGGGCGGGGGGACAGACCACTGAAGCTTTCTTT
13 TRBJ2-3 TRBV18 - many CASSVLSTDTQYF TGTGCCAGCTCAGTATTGTCCACAGATACGCAGTATTTT
17 TRBJ2-3 TRBV9 - - CASSLPGGETNTDTQYF TGTGCCAGCAGTCTACCCGGGGGCGAGACAAACACAGATACGCAGTATTTT
15 TRBJ2-2 TRBV7-6 - many CASSFGATNTGELFF TGTGCCAGCAGCTTCGGGGCTACGAACACCGGGGAGCTGTTTTTT
10 TRBJ2-1 TRBV19 - many CATRKGDQFF TGTGCCACTAGAAAGGGGGACCAGTTCTTC
12 TRBJ2-3 TRBV10-3 - many CAISEITDTQYF TGTGCCATCAGCGAAATCACAGATACGCAGTATTTT
18 TRBJ1-5 TRBV4-3 - many CASSQEALQSASNQPQHF TGCGCCAGCAGCCAAGAGGCTCTGCAATCAGCGAGCAATCAGCCCCAGCATTTT
12 TRBJ2-1 TRBV29-1 - many CSVVQGLNEQFF TGCAGCGTTGTCCAGGGACTTAATGAGCAGTTCTTC
16 TRBJ2-1 TRBV12-3/TRBV12-4 TRBD2 many CASSTRGGGTLNEQFF TGTGCCAGCAGTACTCGGGGCGGGGGTACCCTTAATGAGCAGTTCTTC
13 TRBJ1-5 TRBV7-8 - many CASSLVLNQPQHF TGTGCCAGCAGCTTAGTCCTCAATCAGCCCCAGCATTTT